This T cell receptor beta chain was identified during a study of vaccination and CD4 T cells after COVID-19. This clonotype appeared a few times. Its specificity is not known. Stated treatment: roughly nine-day PBMC culture with coronavirus spike peptide pools or control peptides (ViraFEST assay). One should note that the unexposed donor's CD4+ T cells were collected before the COVID-19 pandemic (2011-2018). CDR3 length: 12 amino acids. Germline V CDR1 and CDR2: DFQATT, SNEGSKA (reference sequence). The Oncomine TCR Beta short-read assay sequenced DNA from cultured CD4+ T cells. TCRdb used MiXCR to reprocess the PCR reads, holding one entry per CDR3 protein. The sample records 4,000 to 5,000 distinct CDR3 sequences, roughly 34% being singletons.

Specimen: CD4+ T cells from blood, cultured in vitro. The receptor comes from a human donor in good health. V and J are TRBV20-1 and TRBJ1-5; TRBD1 might be the D (5 bases). CDR3 protein: CSLGVGNQPQHF. The CDR3, as DNA: TGCAGCCTGGGGGTTGGCAATCAGCCCCAGCATTTT.